A single sample is the source of the 24 T cell receptor beta chains below, sequenced in a study of T-cell reconstitution after alpha-beta-depleted transplantation in children. Preparing the TCRbeta library involved the use of unique molecular identifiers. TCRdb re-derived calls from the PCR reads in MiXCR, one entry per CDR3 protein. This table holds about 310,000 distinct CDR3 sequences, approximately 23% found once. The starting material was PBMCs, mostly from graft donor cells, obtained 180 days after TCRalphabeta/CD19-depleted stem cell transplant. The receptors were sampled from a male patient aged 10 to 17 who had a stem cell transplant for acute lymphoblastic leukemia, so the T cells may come from the graft donor.

Only a few counts were recorded for this clonotype. The CDR3 sequence: CASSFSWSYEQYF. The CDR3 DNA is TGTGCCAGCAGTTTCTCTTGGAGTTACGAGCAGTACTTC. The chain uses TRBV12-3 or TRBV12-4 and TRBJ2-7, with D unresolved. The CDR3 spans 13 residues. The ends were cut back, 3 bases at V and 4 bases at J, with 10 bases in the middle.

The rearrangement uses TRBV20-1 and TRBJ2-3; 9 nucleotides line up with TRBD2. Germline CDR1 reads DFQATT; CDR2 reads SNEGSKA (reference sequence). This CDR3 spans 15 amino acids. The J segment lost 2 bases and the V segment lost 3 bases, leaving 6 bases of the junction unmatched. The CDR3 is CSARGGRGATDTQYF. The CDR3 nucleotides read TGCAGTGCTAGGGGCGGGAGGGGGGCCACAGATACGCAGTATTTT.

Notes on this clonotype: A read error may produce the germline difference seen at one junction end. This sequence joins TRBV5-1 and TRBJ2-7; possibly TRBD1 for D (6 bases). The CDR3 is 14 residues long. CDR1 and CDR2 (germline): SGHRS, YFSETQ. The CDR3 DNA reads TGCGCCAGCAGCTTGGAGACAGGTTCCTACGAGCCGTACTTC. This gives the protein CASSLETGSYEPYF.

This clonotype was detected only a few times. V is TRBV5-6 and J is TRBJ1-1; D unresolved. This CDR3 has 14 residues. Deletions cut 1 base from V and 3 bases from J, with 10 bases between. Per germline, CDR1 SGHDT and CDR2 YYEEEE. The CDR3 loop reads CASSLPNQHTEAFF. DNA for the CDR3: TGTGCCAGCAGCTTGCCGAATCAACACACTGAAGCTTTCTTT.

The chain employs TRBV7-8 and TRBJ2-5, with 8 nucleotides matching TRBD2. Germline V gives CDR1 SGHVS, CDR2 FQNEAQ. The CDR3 has 17 amino acids. The J segment lost 3 bases and the V segment lost 4 bases, leaving 13 bases of the junction unmatched. CDR3 loop: CASSSLHGRREEETQYF. CDR3 in DNA: TGTGCCAGCAGCTCCCTACATGGGCGGCGGGAGGAAGAGACCCAGTACTTC.

This clonotype was found a few times. The chain joins TRBV27 to TRBJ1-2; D is undetermined. V was clipped by 6 bases and J by 4 bases, with 12 bases between them. Germline V gene lookup returns CDR1 MNHEY and CDR2 SMNVEV (reference sequence). This CDR3 has 13 amino acids. CDR3 nucleotides: TGTGCCAGCAGCTCAGAAGACACCTATGGCTACACCTTC. It specifies CASSSEDTYGYTF.

The chain uses TRBV25-1 and TRBJ1-1; no clear D gene. Germline CDR1 MGHDK, CDR2 SYGVNS. This CDR3 has 13 amino acids. Trimming removed 3 bases from V and 1 base from J, with 6 bases in between. The CDR3 sequence is CASSDYRNTEAFF. The CDR3 DNA follows: TGTGCCAGCAGTGATTACCGGAACACTGAAGCTTTCTTT.

This clonotype was seen a few times. The CDR3 here is CATSGRFLGGNEQFF. For the CDR3, the DNA is TGTGCCACTAGCGGGAGGTTCTTAGGGGGCAATGAGCAGTTCTTC. The chain has TRBV27 and TRBJ2-1, with 11 bases identical to TRBD2. The CDR3 extends over 15 amino acids. V lost 10 bases, J lost 6 bases, and 11 bases stayed unmatched. Germline V gene data show CDR1 as MNHEY and CDR2 as SMNVEV (reference sequence).

This rearrangement joins TRBV10-3 to TRBJ1-1; maybe TRBD1 (5 bases). This CDR3 comprises 13 residues. Trimming left V 10 bases short and J 1 base short, with 13 bases between. Per germline, CDR1 ENHRY and CDR2 SYGVKD. CDR3 bases: TGTGCCACCCGACAGCTCCAGAACACTGAAGCTTTCTTT. It yields the protein CATRQLQNTEAFF.

This clonotype has just a few counts. V gene TRBV6-5 combines with J gene TRBJ2-1; 8 bases align to TRBD1. The CDR3 length is 14 residues. Germline V gene lookup returns CDR1 MNHEY and CDR2 SVGAGI. V dropped 2 bases and J dropped 4; count of bases not matched to a gene: 1. The CDR3 DNA reads TGTGCCAGCAGTTACCGGGACAGGTACAATGAGCAGTTCTTC. Translated: CASSYRDRYNEQFF.

This clonotype was counted a few times. CDR3 sequence reads: CASSGGLAGGTYEQYF. CDR3 coding DNA: TGTGCCAGCAGCGGCGGACTAGCGGGAGGAACCTACGAGCAGTACTTC. The chain recombines TRBV5-4 with TRBJ2-7, with 14 bases fitting TRBD2. The length of the CDR3 is 16 residues. After removal of 4 bases from V and 2 bases from J, the junction contained 5 bases not matched to a gene. Germline loops: CDR1 SGHNT, CDR2 YYREEE (reference sequence).

This clonotype was observed a handful of times. The chain employs TRBV4-1 and TRBJ1-4; TRBD1 matches 7 bases. The ends lost 3 bases at V and 5 bases at J; junction bases unmatched: 9. The CDR3 runs to 16 residues. CDR1 is MGHRA, CDR2 YSYEKL, per germline. The CDR3 DNA sequence: TGCGCCAGCAGCCACCTCATGGGACAGCGGAATGAAAAACTGTTTTTT. It encodes CASSHLMGQRNEKLFF.

This clonotype has only a few counts. The CDR3 protein is CASTHTGTGETQYF. The CDR3 coding sequence is TGTGCCAGCACCCATACTGGGACAGGGGAGACCCAGTACTTC. The chain combines TRBV7-3 with TRBJ2-5; 9 positions match TRBD1. Germline-derived CDR1 and CDR2 are SGHTA and FQGTGA. The CDR3 is 14 residues long. V was pared by 7 bases and J by 5 bases, with 8 bases of the junction left unmatched.

This clonotype appeared a few times. The chain uses TRBV6-2 or TRBV6-3 and TRBJ2-3; weak D call: TRBD2 (6 bases). CDR3 length equals 15 residues. V lost 4 bases and J 0 bases, leaving 11 bases between the germline ends. CDR1 and CDR2 (germline): MNHEY, SVGEGT. CDR3 protein: CASSSDYPSTDTQYF. DNA of the CDR3: TGTGCCAGCAGTTCGGACTATCCCAGCACAGATACGCAGTATTTT.

The chain recombines TRBV27 with TRBJ2-3; no reliable D call. This CDR3 is 13 amino acids long. The ends were cut back, 4 bases at V and 0 bases at J, with 5 bases in the middle. CDR1 and CDR2 from the germline V gene are MNHEY and SMNVEV (reference sequence). This CDR3 reads CASSSHSTDTQYF. As DNA, the CDR3 is TGTGCCAGCAGTTCTCACAGCACAGATACGCAGTATTTT.

A single count supports this clonotype. This chain connects TRBV2 to TRBJ2-2, with TRBD2 identical over 10 bases. CDR1 and CDR2 (germline): SNHLY, FYNNEI. The CDR3 runs to 18 residues. J gave up 4 bases and V 5 bases, and 13 bases lay outside the gene matches. Here the CDR3 reads CASSPAGGPNMGTGELFF. Written as DNA, the CDR3 is TGTGCCAGCAGTCCAGCGGGAGGGCCAAATATGGGCACCGGGGAGCTGTTTTTT.

A few counts support this clonotype. This chain uses TRBV12-3 or TRBV12-4 with TRBJ2-3; 7 bases map to TRBD2. This CDR3 contains 17 residues. Trimming cost V 4 bases and J 2 bases; bases outside gene matches: 12. The CDR3 is CASSYRTSPFPTDTQYF. CDR3 nucleotide sequence: TGTGCCAGCAGTTACCGGACTAGTCCGTTCCCCACAGATACGCAGTATTTT.

The rearrangement links TRBV5-1 to TRBJ1-1; the D is unclear. The CDR3 totals 15 residues. The germline CDR1 and CDR2 sequences are SGHRS and YFSETQ. V was cut by 3 bases and J by 4 bases, with 16 bases left in between. The CDR3 DNA reads as TGCGCCAGCAGCTCCCGTAGTCGTGCGGGCACTGAAGCTTTCTTT. Its protein is CASSSRSRAGTEAFF.

This sequence joins TRBV11-2 and TRBJ2-7; D gene unclear. Per the germline V gene, CDR1 is SGHAT and CDR2 is FQNNGV. Between the trimmed V and J ends, which lost 0 bases and 8 bases, there was a span of 11 bases. The CDR3 loop spans 13 amino acids. The CDR3 protein is CASSLDPTGKQYF. The CDR3 DNA sequence: TGTGCCAGCAGCTTAGACCCAACCGGCAAGCAGTACTTC.

This clonotype was seen a handful of times. The chain has TRBV5-1 and TRBJ2-5; 9 bases are shared with TRBD2. The CDR3 is made up of 17 amino acids. Germline CDR1 is SGHRS and CDR2 is YFSETQ. V lost 0 bases to trimming and J lost 1 base; unmatched junction nucleotides: 7. The CDR3 nucleotides read TGCGCCAGCAGCTTGGTGGCTAGCGGGGTACCCCAAGAGACCCAGTACTTC. It is translated as CASSLVASGVPQETQYF. Using reference TRBV5-1 and TRBJ2-5 for the parts outside the CDR3, the full variable domain is KAGVTQTPRYLIKTRGQQVTLSCSPISGHRSVSWYQQTPGQGLQFLFEYFSETQRNKGNFPGRFSGRQFSNSRSEMNVSTLELGDSALYLCASSLVASGVPQETQYFGPGTRLLVL.

This clonotype came up many times. V gene TRBV5-1 combines with J gene TRBJ2-1; the match to TRBD2 covers 14 bases. The trim removed 0 bases at V and 3 bases at J, leaving 8 bases unmatched. The CDR3 totals 19 residues. Germline loops: CDR1 SGHRS, CDR2 YFSETQ. The CDR3 reads CASSLGLAGGPVNYNEQFF. The DNA of the CDR3 is TGCGCCAGCAGCTTGGGACTAGCGGGAGGGCCTGTTAACTACAATGAGCAGTTCTTC.

This chain uses TRBV7-6 with TRBJ2-7, with 9 bases matching TRBD2. The CDR3 extends over 16 amino acids. V was clipped by 1 base and J by 2 bases; unmatched bases: 6. Germline V CDR1 and CDR2: SGHVS, FNYEAQ. The CDR3 DNA follows: TGTGCCAGCAGCTTAGTCCCTAGCGGGGCAGCCTACGAGCAGTACTTC. It codes for CASSLVPSGAAYEQYF.

This clonotype came up a few times. The V call is TRBV18, the J call TRBJ2-7; D ambiguous. Germline CDR1 KGHSH, CDR2 LQKENI. The CDR3 extends over 14 amino acids. The germline V and J ends were trimmed by 0 bases and 2 bases, with 8 bases remaining between them. CDR3 residues: CASSPPGGTYEQYF. The CDR3 nucleotides read TGTGCCAGCTCACCACCCGGCGGCACCTACGAGCAGTACTTC.

This clonotype was observed a few times. The chain is built from TRBV27 and TRBJ1-5, with D uncertain. V was clipped by 2 bases and J by 7 bases, with 12 bases between them. This CDR3 spans 14 amino acids. Germline V gene lookup returns CDR1 MNHEY and CDR2 SMNVEV (reference sequence). CDR3 nucleotide sequence: TGTGCCAGCAGTTTACTCGGGTTGGGACAGCCCCAGCATTTT. It is translated as CASSLLGLGQPQHF.